The 3 T cell receptor beta chains in this list originate from one sample, sequenced in a study of metastatic and nonmetastatic thyroid tumors. Via MiXCR, TCRdb re-called the PCR reads. The sample lists over 25,000 clones; approximately 7.4% were seen once. Every patient underwent thyroid surgery untreated. Sequencing was done on a sample of blood. The receptors shown here come from a female donor with papillary thyroid cancer or a benign thyroid nodule (not recorded which). Some clones in this sample may be carry-over from other donors' samples.

This clone appeared many times. The chain has TRBV5-8 and TRBJ1-4; the match to TRBD1 covers 9 bases. This CDR3 is built from 16 residues. The V gene's germline CDR1 is SGHTS and CDR2 YDEGEE. J was trimmed by 2 bases and V by 4 bases; bases with no gene match: 6. CDR3 coding DNA: TGTGCCAGCAGCCCGGGACAGGGAGGGACTAATGAAAAACTGTTTTTT. This gives the protein CASSPGQGGTNEKLFF. The whole variable domain, remainder taken from reference TRBV5-8 and TRBJ1-4, is EAGVTQSPTHLIKTRGQQATLRCSPISGHTSVYWYQQALGLGLQFLLWYDEGEERNRGNFPPRFSGRQFPNYSSELNVNALELEDSALYLCASSPGQGGTNEKLFFGSGTQLSVL.

The table lists this clone with a few counts. With a much larger clone just one base away, this may be a read error. The chain joins TRBV28 to TRBJ1-2; D is undetermined. CDR1 is MDHEN and CDR2 is SYDVKM in the germline V gene. This CDR3 has 11 residues. The CDR3 here is CVSARNYGYTF. The CDR3 DNA follows: TGTGTCAGTGCCCGGAACTATGGCTACACCTTC.

Comment on this clone: A much more abundant neighbour one base away suggests this may be a read error. This chain uses TRBV20-1 with TRBJ2-7; 9 nucleotides match TRBD2. The CDR3 contains 14 residues. CDR1 DFQATT and CDR2 SNEGSKA come from the germline V gene (reference sequence). J was trimmed by 1 base and V by 8 bases; bases with no gene match: 9. CDR3 in DNA: TGCAGTACAGCGGGGGGCATCAAGTCCTACGAGCAGTACTTC. Its protein is CSTAGGIKSYEQYF.